These T cell receptor beta chains were read from a single sample in a study of blood T cells in healthy people across ages. One entry per CDR3 protein, called by TCRdb with MiXCR from the 5' RACE reads. The top ten clones hold over 7% of a sample with 1.5 million to 2 million distinct CDR3 sequences, 28% of them seen once. Sample: blood. These receptors all come from a woman aged 25 to 39 in good health. CDR3s include the opening cysteine and the closing phenylalanine or tryptophan. D genes are given only for firm matches. Where a row states a size, it is once, few, many or the class of an expanded clone; other rows omit it.

J: TRBJ1-2; D: NA; V: TRBV6-5; size: NA; CDR3: CASSYQGGKPGYTF; DNA: TGTGCCAGCAGTTACCAGGGAGGGAAACCGGGCTACACCTTC
J: TRBJ1-1; D: NA; V: TRBV10-3; size: few; CDR3: CAISETGETEAFF; DNA: TGTGCCATCAGTGAAACGGGGGAGACTGAAGCTTTCTTT
J: TRBJ1-5; D: TRBD1; V: TRBV4-1; size: NA; CDR3: CASSQVLQGQPQHF; DNA: TGCGCCAGCAGCCAAGTATTACAGGGGCAGCCCCAGCATTTT
J: TRBJ1-2; D: NA; V: TRBV29-1; size: NA; CDR3: CSVGAGFSYGYTF; DNA: TGCAGCGTGGGTGCGGGTTTTAGCTATGGCTACACCTTC
J: TRBJ2-1; D: TRBD2; V: TRBV6-2/TRBV6-3; size: few; CDR3: CASRNTLAGTLNEQFF; DNA: TGTGCCAGCAGAAACACACTAGCGGGGACTCTCAATGAGCAGTTCTTC
J: TRBJ2-4; D: NA; V: TRBV11-2; size: NA; CDR3: CASSLEGQNIQYF; DNA: TGTGCCAGCAGCTTAGAGGGTCAAAACATTCAGTACTTC
J: TRBJ2-6; D: NA; V: TRBV5-1; size: NA; CDR3: CASSLQSGASVLTF; DNA: TGCGCCAGCAGCTTGCAGTCTGGGGCCAGCGTCCTGACTTTC
J: TRBJ2-7; D: NA; V: TRBV9; size: few; CDR3: CASSVDGTEGAGEQYF; DNA: TGTGCCAGCAGCGTAGATGGAACGGAGGGCGCGGGTGAGCAGTACTTC
J: TRBJ1-1; D: NA; V: TRBV11-2; size: few; CDR3: CASSPKRGRATEAFF; DNA: TGTGCCAGCAGCCCAAAGAGGGGTCGGGCTACTGAAGCTTTCTTT
J: TRBJ2-7; D: NA; V: TRBV28; size: few; CDR3: CASSLQGGTFYEQYF; DNA: TGTGCCAGCAGCCTACAAGGGGGTACTTTCTACGAGCAGTACTTC
J: TRBJ2-6; D: TRBD2; V: TRBV29-1; size: many; CDR3: CSVEDKGLVGSGANVLTF; DNA: TGCAGCGTTGAAGATAAGGGACTAGTCGGCTCTGGGGCCAACGTCCTGACTTTC
J: TRBJ1-2; D: NA; V: TRBV28; size: NA; CDR3: CASRPTSNYGYTF; DNA: TGTGCCAGCCGGCCAACATCTAACTATGGCTACACCTTC
J: TRBJ2-1; D: TRBD2; V: TRBV12-5; size: NA; CDR3: CASGLVTGTSPFF; DNA: TGTGCTAGTGGTTTGGTAACGGGGACTAGTCCCTTCTTC
J: TRBJ1-1; D: TRBD1; V: TRBV28; size: few; CDR3: CASSSPQGANTEAFF; DNA: TGTGCCAGCAGCTCCCCACAGGGGGCGAACACTGAAGCTTTCTTT
J: TRBJ1-2; D: TRBD1; V: TRBV6-5; size: NA; CDR3: CVVRPGQIYYGYTF; DNA: TGTGTCGTCCGACCGGGACAGATTTACTATGGCTACACCTTC
J: TRBJ1-2; D: TRBD1; V: TRBV7-9; size: NA; CDR3: CASSLDRGNSDYGYTF; DNA: TGTGCCAGCAGTCTGGACAGGGGCAATTCGGACTATGGCTACACCTTC
J: TRBJ1-1; D: NA; V: TRBV3-1; size: NA; CDR3: CASSRTWEAFF; DNA: TGTGCCAGCAGCCGGACCTGGGAAGCTTTCTTT
J: TRBJ2-1; D: TRBD2; V: TRBV12-3/TRBV12-4; size: NA; CDR3: CASSRAMREPQETQFF; DNA: TGTGCCAGCAGCCGTGCCATGCGGGAGCCCCAAGAGACCCAGTTCTTC
J: TRBJ2-7; D: NA; V: TRBV6-5; size: many; CDR3: CASRLTGTYEQYF; DNA: TGTGCCAGCCGACTGACAGGAACCTACGAGCAGTACTTC
J: TRBJ1-1; D: NA; V: TRBV20-1; size: NA; CDR3: CSAPEGPNTEAFF; DNA: TGCAGTGCCCCGGAGGGGCCGAACACTGAAGCTTTCTTT
J: TRBJ2-7; D: NA; V: TRBV6-6; size: many; CDR3: CASSYSWAGDEQYF; DNA: TGTGCCAGCAGTTACTCTTGGGCAGGGGACGAGCAGTACTTC
J: TRBJ2-7; D: NA; V: TRBV12-3/TRBV12-4; size: many; CDR3: CASSLKVYEQYF; DNA: TGTGCCAGCAGTTTAAAGGTCTACGAGCAGTACTTC
J: TRBJ1-5; D: NA; V: TRBV10-3; size: NA; CDR3: CAITRSPDGPQHF; DNA: TGTGCCATCACTAGGTCCCCCGACGGGCCCCAGCATTTT
J: TRBJ2-1; D: NA; V: TRBV28; size: NA; CDR3: CASSLNREYEQFF; DNA: TGTGCCAGCAGTTTAAACAGGGAATATGAGCAGTTCTTC
J: TRBJ2-1; D: NA; V: TRBV20-1; size: few; CDR3: CSARVQNNEQFF; DNA: TGCAGTGCTAGAGTCCAGAACAATGAGCAGTTCTTC
J: TRBJ2-7; D: NA; V: TRBV7-6; size: many; CDR3: CASSLAQTAPYEQYF; DNA: TGTGCCAGCAGCTTAGCTCAGACCGCTCCCTACGAGCAGTACTTC
J: TRBJ2-2; D: NA; V: TRBV15; size: NA; CDR3: CATSSVGSVGTGELFF; DNA: TGTGCCACCAGCAGCGTAGGGTCGGTTGGCACCGGGGAGCTGTTTTTT
J: TRBJ2-1; D: TRBD2; V: TRBV5-1; size: many; CDR3: CASSLQRGSSYNEQFF; DNA: TGCGCCAGCAGCTTGCAGCGGGGGAGCTCCTACAATGAGCAGTTCTTC
J: TRBJ2-7; D: NA; V: TRBV6-6; size: many; CDR3: CASTQGSSYEQYF; DNA: TGTGCCAGCACTCAAGGGAGTTCCTACGAGCAGTACTTC
J: TRBJ2-1; D: TRBD2; V: TRBV27; size: NA; CDR3: CASSPRLAGVEEQFF; DNA: TGTGCCAGCAGTCCTCGACTAGCGGGAGTGGAAGAGCAGTTCTTC
J: TRBJ2-1; D: NA; V: TRBV28; size: NA; CDR3: CASSKGRRNEQFF; DNA: TGTGCCAGCAGTAAGGGGCGGAGAAATGAGCAGTTCTTC
J: TRBJ2-5; D: NA; V: TRBV5-5; size: NA; CDR3: CANSLARPETQYF; DNA: TGTGCCAACAGCTTGGCCCGACCGGAGACCCAGTACTTC
J: TRBJ1-1; D: NA; V: TRBV14; size: NA; CDR3: CASPPWGQGETEAFF; DNA: TGTGCCAGCCCGCCTTGGGGGCAGGGAGAGACTGAAGCTTTCTTT
J: TRBJ2-1; D: NA; V: TRBV28; size: NA; CDR3: CASSQYASYNEQFF; DNA: TGTGCCAGCAGTCAATATGCCTCCTACAATGAGCAGTTCTTC
J: TRBJ2-1; D: TRBD2; V: TRBV29-1; size: few; CDR3: CSVGSSSGGANEQFF; DNA: TGCAGCGTTGGCTCCTCCAGCGGGGGGGCAAATGAGCAGTTCTTC
J: TRBJ2-2; D: NA; V: TRBV24-1; size: NA; CDR3: CATSLGGNTGELFF; DNA: TGTGCCACCAGTCTCGGGGGAAACACCGGGGAGCTGTTTTTT
J: TRBJ2-7; D: TRBD2; V: TRBV20-1; size: many; CDR3: CSAIFPGGSYEQYF; DNA: TGCAGTGCTATTTTCCCGGGAGGATCCTACGAGCAGTACTTC
J: TRBJ1-5; D: NA; V: TRBV12-3/TRBV12-4; size: NA; CDR3: CASSWGTHQHF; DNA: TGTGCCAGCAGCTGGGGGACACACCAGCATTTT
J: TRBJ2-5; D: NA; V: TRBV6-2/TRBV6-3; size: NA; CDR3: CASSYRETQCF; DNA: TGTGCCAGCAGCTATAGAGAGACCCAGTGCTTC
J: TRBJ2-5; D: NA; V: TRBV20-1; size: many; CDR3: CSARRHWEQETQYF; DNA: TGCAGTGCTAGAAGGCATTGGGAGCAAGAGACCCAGTACTTC
J: TRBJ2-1; D: NA; V: TRBV6-2/TRBV6-3; size: NA; CDR3: CAGSSPRGGSYNEQFF; DNA: TGTGCCGGCAGTTCCCCCAGGGGCGGCTCCTACAATGAGCAGTTCTTC
J: TRBJ1-5; D: NA; V: TRBV4-1; size: NA; CDR3: CASSQDRRTNQPQHF; DNA: TGCGCCAGCAGCCAAGACCGCCGGACTAATCAGCCCCAGCATTTT
J: TRBJ1-2; D: TRBD1; V: TRBV29-1; size: few; CDR3: CSVFSGGGYTF; DNA: TGCAGCGTCTTCTCAGGGGGAGGCTACACCTTC
J: TRBJ2-7; D: NA; V: TRBV24-1; size: NA; CDR3: CATSDTSMGGYEQYF; DNA: TGTGCCACCAGTGACACGAGCATGGGTGGGTATGAGCAGTACTTC
J: TRBJ1-2; D: NA; V: TRBV20-1; size: NA; CDR3: CSATPSLAGYGYTF; DNA: TGCAGTGCTACCCCTTCTCTGGCCGGATATGGCTACACCTTC
J: TRBJ2-1; D: NA; V: TRBV29-1; size: NA; CDR3: CSVAQRVKENEQFF; DNA: TGCAGCGTTGCTCAGCGGGTAAAGGAGAATGAGCAGTTCTTC
J: TRBJ2-7; D: NA; V: TRBV7-7; size: many; CDR3: CASSLSGSGEQYF; DNA: TGTGCCAGCAGCTTGTCAGGGAGCGGCGAGCAGTACTTC
J: TRBJ2-1; D: NA; V: TRBV20-1; size: NA; CDR3: CSARSTGSTYNEQFF; DNA: TGCAGTGCTAGATCGACAGGTTCCACCTACAATGAGCAGTTCTTC
J: TRBJ1-2; D: NA; V: TRBV29-1; size: few; CDR3: CSVDPQGIGGYTF; DNA: TGCAGCGTGGACCCGCAGGGGATTGGTGGCTACACCTTC
J: TRBJ2-5; D: NA; V: TRBV25-1; size: many; CDR3: CASSASGLVGETQYF; DNA: TGTGCCAGCAGTGCGTCAGGTCTAGTCGGAGAGACCCAGTACTTC
J: TRBJ2-3; D: TRBD2; V: TRBV6-6; size: few; CDR3: CASSYPNLAGFADTQYF; DNA: TGTGCCAGCAGTTACCCCAACCTAGCGGGGTTTGCTGATACGCAGTATTTT
J: TRBJ2-1; D: NA; V: TRBV25-1; size: many; CDR3: CASSARQDTYNEQFF; DNA: TGTGCCAGCAGTGCCCGACAGGATACCTACAATGAGCAGTTCTTC
J: TRBJ1-2; D: NA; V: TRBV7-9; size: NA; CDR3: CASSPRQVVHGYTF; DNA: TGTGCCAGCAGCCCCCGGCAGGTTGTGCATGGCTACACCTTC
J: TRBJ2-1; D: NA; V: TRBV15; size: few; CDR3: CATSRDLGPSTSNEQFF; DNA: TGTGCCACCAGCAGAGATCTAGGGCCCTCTACCTCTAACGAGCAGTTCTTC
J: TRBJ2-5; D: TRBD1; V: TRBV7-9; size: many; CDR3: CASSLTGGGQETQYF; DNA: TGTGCCAGCAGCTTAACAGGGGGCGGCCAAGAGACCCAGTACTTC